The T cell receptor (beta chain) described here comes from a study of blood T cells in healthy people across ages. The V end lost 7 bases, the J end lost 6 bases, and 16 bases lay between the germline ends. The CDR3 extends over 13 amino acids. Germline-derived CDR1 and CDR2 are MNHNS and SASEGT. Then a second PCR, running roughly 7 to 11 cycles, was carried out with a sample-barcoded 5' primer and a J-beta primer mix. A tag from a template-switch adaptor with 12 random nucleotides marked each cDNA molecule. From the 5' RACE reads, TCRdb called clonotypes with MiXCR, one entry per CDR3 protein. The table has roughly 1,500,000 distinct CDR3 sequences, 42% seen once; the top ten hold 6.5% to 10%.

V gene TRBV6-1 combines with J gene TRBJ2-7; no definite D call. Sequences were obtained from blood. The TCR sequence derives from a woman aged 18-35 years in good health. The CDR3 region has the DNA TGTGCCAGCACCCAACCACTCCCGCGCGAGCAGTACTTC. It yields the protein CASTQPLPREQYF.